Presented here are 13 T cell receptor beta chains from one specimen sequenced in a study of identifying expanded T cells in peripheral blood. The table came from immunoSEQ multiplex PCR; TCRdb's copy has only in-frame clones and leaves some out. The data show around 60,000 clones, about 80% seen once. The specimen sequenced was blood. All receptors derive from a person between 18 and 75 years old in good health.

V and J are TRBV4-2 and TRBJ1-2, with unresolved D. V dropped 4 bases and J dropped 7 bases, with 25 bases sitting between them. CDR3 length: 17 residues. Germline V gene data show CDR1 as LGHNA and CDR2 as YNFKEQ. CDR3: CASSPKLSTGQERGYTF. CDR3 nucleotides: TGTGCCAGCAGCCCCAAATTAAGCACCGGGCAAGAGCGTGGCTACACCTTC.

The CDR3 nucleotides are TGTGCCAGCTCACCATTGCCTGGGTCGGACTATGGCTACACCTTC. Amino acids: CASSPLPGSDYGYTF. The V call is TRBV18, the J call TRBJ1-2; no reliable D call. The CDR3 runs to 15 residues. The germline V and J ends were trimmed by 2 bases and 3 bases, with 13 bases remaining between them. The germline V gene encodes CDR1 KGHSH and CDR2 LQKENI.

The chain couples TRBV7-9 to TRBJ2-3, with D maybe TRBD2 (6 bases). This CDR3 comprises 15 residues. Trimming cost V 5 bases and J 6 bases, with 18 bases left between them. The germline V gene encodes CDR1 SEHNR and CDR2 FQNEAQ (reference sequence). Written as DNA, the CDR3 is TGTGCCAGCAGCGCACCGGGAGACCCCCTCGATACGCAGTATTTT. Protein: CASSAPGDPLDTQYF.

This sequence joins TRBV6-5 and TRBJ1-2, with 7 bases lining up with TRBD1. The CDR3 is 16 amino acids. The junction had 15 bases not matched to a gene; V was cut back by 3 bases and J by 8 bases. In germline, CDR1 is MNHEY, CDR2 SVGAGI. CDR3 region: CASSYRDKTGAVGYTF. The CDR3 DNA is TGTGCCAGCAGTTATAGGGACAAAACAGGGGCCGTGGGCTACACCTTC.

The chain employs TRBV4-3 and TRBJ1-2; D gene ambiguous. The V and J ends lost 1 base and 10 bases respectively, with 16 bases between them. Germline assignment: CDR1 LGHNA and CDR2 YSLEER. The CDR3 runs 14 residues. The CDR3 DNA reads TGCGCCAGCAGCCAAGTATTGGGAGCGGGCAACTACACCTTC. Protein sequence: CASSQVLGAGNYTF.

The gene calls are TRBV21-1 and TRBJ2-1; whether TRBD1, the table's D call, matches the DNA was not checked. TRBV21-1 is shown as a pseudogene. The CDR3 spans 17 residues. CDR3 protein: CASSKASRTGGNNEQFF. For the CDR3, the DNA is TGTGCCAGCAGCAAAGCGTCCCGGACAGGGGGTAACAATGAGCAGTTCTTC.

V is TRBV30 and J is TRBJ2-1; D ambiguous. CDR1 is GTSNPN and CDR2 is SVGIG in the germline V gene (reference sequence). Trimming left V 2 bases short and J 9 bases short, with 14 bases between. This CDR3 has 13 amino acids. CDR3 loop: CAWSPTGRVEQFF. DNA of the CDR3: TGTGCCTGGAGTCCTACCGGGCGAGTTGAGCAGTTCTTC.

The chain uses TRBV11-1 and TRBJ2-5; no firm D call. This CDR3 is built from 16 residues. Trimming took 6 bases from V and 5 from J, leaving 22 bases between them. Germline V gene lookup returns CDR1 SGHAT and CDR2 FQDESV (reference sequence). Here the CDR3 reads CASSSSYTVNGETQYF. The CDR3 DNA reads TGTGCCAGCAGTTCCTCCTACACCGTCAACGGGGAGACCCAGTACTTC.

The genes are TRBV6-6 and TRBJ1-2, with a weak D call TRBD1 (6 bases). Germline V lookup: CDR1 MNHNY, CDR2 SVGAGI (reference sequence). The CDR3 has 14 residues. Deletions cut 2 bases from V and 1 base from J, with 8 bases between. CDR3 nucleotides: TGTGCCAGCAGTTACCCACAGGGTAACTATGGCTACACCTTC. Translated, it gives CASSYPQGNYGYTF.

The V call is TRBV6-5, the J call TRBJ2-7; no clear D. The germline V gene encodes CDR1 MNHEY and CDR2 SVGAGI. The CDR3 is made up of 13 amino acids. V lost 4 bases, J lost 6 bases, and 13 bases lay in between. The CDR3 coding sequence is TGTGCCAGCAGTTTCGGGCCCCAAACCGAGCAGTACGTC. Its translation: CASSFGPQTEQYV.

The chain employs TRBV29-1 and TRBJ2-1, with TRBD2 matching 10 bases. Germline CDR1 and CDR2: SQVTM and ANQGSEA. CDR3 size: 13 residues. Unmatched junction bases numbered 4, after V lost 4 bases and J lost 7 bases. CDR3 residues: CSVGSSGSNEQFF. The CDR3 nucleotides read TGCAGCGTTGGTTCTAGCGGGAGTAATGAGCAGTTCTTC.

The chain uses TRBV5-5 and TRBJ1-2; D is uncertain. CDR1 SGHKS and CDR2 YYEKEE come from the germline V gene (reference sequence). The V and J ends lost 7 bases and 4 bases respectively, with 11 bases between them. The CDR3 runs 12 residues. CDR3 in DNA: TGTGCCAGCTGGGCAGCTATCTATGGCTACACCTTC. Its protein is CASWAAIYGYTF.

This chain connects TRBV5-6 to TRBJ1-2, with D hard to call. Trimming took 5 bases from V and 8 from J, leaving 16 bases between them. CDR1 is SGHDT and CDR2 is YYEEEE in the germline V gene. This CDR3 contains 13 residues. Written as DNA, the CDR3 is TGTGCCAGCAGGGGCTTAAAGGTTTTAGGCTACACCTTC. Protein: CASRGLKVLGYTF.